This TCR beta chain was observed in a study of cytomegalovirus exposure and HLA in healthy donors. Findings of the study overall: A few chains linked to CMV were shown in vitro to be specific for CMV antigens. Roughly uniform sequencing depth across donors was assumed, possibly incorrectly. Some highly shared sequence variants likely arose as a pipeline artifact.

Nominally healthy donors provided the samples, though records likely missed some immune exposures. The study ran its PCR with 60 Vbeta and 13 Jbeta primers. Data came from immunoSEQ multiplex PCR; TCRdb stores just in-frame clones and leaves some out. The repertoire consists of around 37,000 clones, with about 74% occurring once and the leading ten covering over 5.5%. With respect to this clone: The antigen is undetermined.

Trimming took 6 bases from V and 3 from J; bases not matched to a gene: 8. From germline, CDR1 is MNHNY and CDR2 SVGAGI (reference sequence). This CDR3 is 15 amino acids long. J is TRBJ2-1 and V is TRBV6-6; 7 nucleotides align to TRBD2. Sample: PBMCs. The TCR sequence derives from a man aged 30 to 39 in good health and CMV-seronegative. CDR3 loop: CASRFQREDYNEQFF. The CDR3 nucleotides are TGTGCCAGCAGATTCCAGCGGGAAGACTACAATGAGCAGTTCTTC.